A single sample is the source of the 19 T cell receptor beta chains below, sequenced in a study of response to subunit inactivated influenza vaccine (dated 2018 in TCRdb). Library construction relied on RT-PCR. The reads were generated on an Illumina HiSeq 2500. TCRdb reworked the public reads: Q25 trimming with fastp, MiXCR clone assembly, productive beta chains retained. A single entry per CDR3 protein holds the most common genes and DNA from its merged rows. The sample table shows about 540,000 distinct CDR3 sequences, and approximately 22% are seen once. The ten most abundant clones make up under 3.5% of the sample. These data are also associated with another study on T cells expressing NK-cell markers. Per the second study: TCR beta cDNA libraries were prepared using 5'RACE template switching, which introduced a universal primer site and unique molecular identifiers.

The material was CD4+ T cells sorted from PBMCs, obtained 11 to 12 days after vaccination. Receptors originate from a man aged 45 to 65 who received an inactivated influenza vaccine. Donor details come from another sample of the same person, matched by shared clones.

This clonotype occurred a few times. The rearrangement links TRBV20-1 to TRBJ2-7; D gene unclear. V shed 1 base and J shed 1 base, with 5 bases lying between them. The CDR3 contains 12 residues. Per the germline V gene, CDR1 is DFQATT and CDR2 is SNEGSKA (reference sequence). In nucleotides, the CDR3 is TGCAGTGCTAGAGCAGGTTCCTACGAGCAGTACTTC. It is translated as CSARAGSYEQYF.

At least ten counts were recorded for this clonotype. The rearrangement links TRBV20-1 to TRBJ2-5, with D perhaps matching TRBD1 (5 bases). V was cut by 2 bases and J by 5 bases, with 9 bases left in between. Germline V gives CDR1 DFQATT, CDR2 SNEGSKA (reference sequence). This CDR3 contains 12 residues. CDR3 amino acids: CSARFRAETQYF. The CDR3 DNA follows: TGCAGTGCTAGATTCAGGGCTGAGACCCAGTACTTC.

The V call is TRBV7-8, the J call TRBJ2-7, with TRBD2 matching over 9 bases. Germline V gene sequence: CDR1 SGHVS, CDR2 FQNEAQ. The CDR3 loop spans 14 amino acids. Trimming took 5 bases from V and 2 from J; bases not matched to a gene: 4. The CDR3 DNA reads TGTGCCAGCAGCGCGGGAGGGTTCGCCTACGAGCAGTACTTC. Residues: CASSAGGFAYEQYF.

The rearrangement joins TRBV19 to TRBJ2-7; weak D call: TRBD1 (6 bases). The V end was cut by 0 bases, the J end by 2 bases, with 14 bases between. Germline values: CDR1 LNHDA, CDR2 SQIVND (reference sequence). The CDR3 is 16 amino acids. In nucleotides, the CDR3 is TGTGCCAGTAGTATAGATCCAGGGGAATCGCCCTACGAGCAGTACTTC. Amino acids: CASSIDPGESPYEQYF.

The table lists this clonotype with a few counts. This chain links TRBV19 with TRBJ1-5; TRBD1 agrees at 10 bases. With V trimmed by 5 bases and J by 7 bases, 5 bases remained unmatched. Germline-derived CDR1 and CDR2 are LNHDA and SQIVND (reference sequence). This CDR3 comprises 14 residues. DNA of the CDR3: TGTGCCAGTAGTGATGGACAGGGGGAGCAGCCCCAGCATTTT. This codes for CASSDGQGEQPQHF.

This clonotype was counted ten times or more. This chain links TRBV7-2 with TRBJ1-5; a weak D match, TRBD1 (6 bases). This CDR3 has 15 residues. Between the trimmed V and J ends, which lost 5 bases and 4 bases, there was a span of 15 bases. CDR1 is SGHTA and CDR2 is FQGNSA in the germline V gene. The CDR3 reads CASSLYRVPNQPQHF. CDR3 bases: TGTGCCAGCAGCCTGTACAGGGTACCAAATCAGCCCCAGCATTTT.

The chain links TRBV7-3 to TRBJ2-3; D gene unclear. The germline V gene encodes CDR1 SGHTA and CDR2 FQGTGA. V shed 5 bases and J shed 1 base, with 7 bases lying between them. This CDR3 region has 13 residues. The CDR3 nucleotides read TGTGCCAGCAGCGGATCTCGCACAGATACGCAGTATTTT. Encoded protein: CASSGSRTDTQYF.

The genes are TRBV11-2 and TRBJ2-1, with 16 bases lining up with TRBD2. The germline V gene has CDR1 SGHAT and CDR2 FQNNGV. The CDR3 is 17 amino acids. V lost 5 bases to trimming and J lost 6 bases; unmatched junction nucleotides: 7. DNA of the CDR3: TGTGCCAGCAGCGCCGGGACTAGCGGGAGGGCCATCAATGAGCAGTTCTTC. Residues: CASSAGTSGRAINEQFF.

This clonotype was counted a few times. This chain uses TRBV4-1 with TRBJ1-3; tentatively, D is TRBD1 (6 bases). V gave up 0 bases and J gave up 0 bases, with 9 bases separating them. The CDR3 runs 16 residues. Germline V gives CDR1 MGHRA, CDR2 YSYEKL. CDR3 bases: TGCGCCAGCAGCCAAGATCTCAGGGGCTCTGGAAACACCATATATTTT. It translates to CASSQDLRGSGNTIYF.

Ten or more counts support this clonotype. This chain joins TRBV20-1 and TRBJ1-1; D gene uncertain. V shed 7 bases and J shed 12 bases, with 24 bases lying between them. CDR1 is DFQATT and CDR2 is SNEGSKA in the germline V gene (reference sequence). This CDR3 spans 13 amino acids. CDR3 coding DNA: TGCAGTGGAGAAGAATCCGGACGGCCTGTTACTTTCTTT. It translates to CSGEESGRPVTFF.

The gene calls are TRBV20-1 and TRBJ2-3; D may be TRBD1 (5 bases). This CDR3 region has 16 residues. Deletions cut 0 bases from V and 1 base from J, with 14 bases between. Germline V lookup: CDR1 DFQATT, CDR2 SNEGSKA (reference sequence). CDR3 sequence (DNA): TGCAGTGCTAGAGATTGGGGTCAGGGCCGCACAGATACGCAGTATTTT. Its protein is CSARDWGQGRTDTQYF.

The rearrangement links TRBV6-2 or TRBV6-3 to TRBJ2-6, with TRBD1 matching 10 bases. V was clipped by 5 bases and J by 1 base; unmatched bases: 5. The CDR3 length is 17 residues. Germline values: CDR1 MNHEY, CDR2 SVGEGT. This CDR3 is CASSKTGGGSGANVLTF. In DNA form, the CDR3 reads TGTGCCAGCAGTAAGACAGGGGGCGGATCTGGGGCCAACGTCCTGACTTTC.

This clonotype was seen at least ten times. J is TRBJ2-2 and V is TRBV6-1; D might be TRBD1 (5 bases). The V end lost 7 bases, the J end lost 5 bases, and 17 bases lay between the germline ends. This CDR3 is built from 15 residues. Germline V gene data show CDR1 as MNHNS and CDR2 as SASEGT. The CDR3 loop reads CASKRGASRTGELFF. In DNA, the CDR3 is TGTGCCAGCAAGCGTGGGGCCAGTCGAACCGGGGAGCTGTTTTTT.

V gene TRBV9 combines with J gene TRBJ2-7; D call uncertain. The CDR3 spans 12 residues. Between the trimmed V and J ends, which lost 0 bases and 6 bases, there was a span of 7 bases. In germline, CDR1 is SGDLS, CDR2 YYNGEE. The CDR3 DNA follows: TGTGCCAGCAGCGTAGATTCGGGCGAGCAGTACTTC. Encoded protein: CASSVDSGEQYF.

The chain has TRBV6-2 or TRBV6-3 and TRBJ2-1; 15 bases are shared with TRBD2. V dropped 8 bases and J dropped 6; count of bases not matched to a gene: 5. CDR1 is MNHEY and CDR2 is SVGEGT in the germline V gene. The length of the CDR3 is 15 residues. CDR3 protein: CASRTSGGDGNEQFF. Written as DNA, the CDR3 is TGTGCCAGCCGGACTAGCGGGGGGGATGGCAATGAGCAGTTCTTC.

The sample holds a few counts of this clonotype. This chain uses TRBV2 with TRBJ2-2; possibly TRBD2 for D (5 bases). V was pared by 7 bases and J by 5 bases, with 14 bases between. CDR3 length: 14 amino acids. Germline V CDR1 and CDR2: SNHLY, FYNNEI. The CDR3 protein is CASIEGLLTGELFF. CDR3 sequence (DNA): TGTGCCAGCATCGAGGGCCTTCTTACCGGGGAGCTGTTTTTT.

Remarks on this clonotype: It is likely a read error, because the conserved phenylalanine at the end of the CDR3 is missing. The V call is TRBV7-2, the J call TRBJ2-3; no firm D call. CDR1 is SGHTA, CDR2 FQGNSA, per germline. The CDR3 spans 14 residues. Trimming took off 1 base at V and 1 base at J, with 6 bases between the two ends. The CDR3 spells CASSLDSGTDTQYS. The CDR3 DNA sequence: TGTGCCAGCAGCTTAGATTCTGGCACAGATACGCAGTATTCT.

The V gene is TRBV28, the J gene TRBJ2-7, with D hard to call. Germline values: CDR1 MDHEN, CDR2 SYDVKM. With 5 bases removed from V and 6 bases from J, the gap between germline ends came to 8 bases. CDR3 size: 11 residues. The CDR3 coding sequence is TGTGCCAGCAGTAGTCCGTCCGAGCAGTACTTC. Encoded protein: CASSSPSEQYF.

The gene calls are TRBV7-9 and TRBJ2-2; D gene ambiguous. Germline values: CDR1 SEHNR, CDR2 FQNEAQ (reference sequence). The germline V and J ends were trimmed by 2 bases and 5 bases, with 9 bases remaining between them. This CDR3 spans 14 amino acids. In nucleotides, the CDR3 is TGTGCCAGCAGCTTACCAGGTAGAACCGGGGAGCTGTTTTTT. Translated: CASSLPGRTGELFF.